A single sample is the source of the 18 T cell receptor beta chains below, sequenced in a study of technical replicates of blood from a few donors. Assay: immunoSEQ multiplex PCR; the TCRdb copy retains only in-frame clones and omits some. This table holds 55,000 to 80,000 clones, approximately 97% found once. Source material: T cells isolated from PBMCs. Receptors were obtained from a human donor in good health.

This chain uses TRBV29-1 with TRBJ2-3, with TRBD2 matching over 10 bases. The CDR3 is made up of 14 amino acids. The V gene end was trimmed by 5 bases and the J gene end by 2 bases; junction bases not matched to a gene: 4. The germline gives CDR1 SQVTM, CDR2 ANQGSEA. The CDR3 DNA follows: TGCAGCGTTCAGCGGGAGGGTTACACAGATACGCAGTATTTT. Its protein is CSVQREGYTDTQYF.

The chain couples TRBV7-3 to TRBJ1-1; D is uncertain. Germline-derived CDR1 and CDR2 are SGHTA and FQGTGA. V was cut by 5 bases and J by 0 bases, with 13 bases left in between. The CDR3 length is 15 residues. CDR3 sequence: CASSLLGGMNTEAFF. CDR3 DNA: TGTGCCAGCAGCCTTCTGGGAGGGATGAACACTGAAGCTTTCTTT. The full variable domain, its missing parts supplied by reference TRBV7-3 and TRBJ1-1, is GAGVSQTPSNKVTEKGKYVELRCDPISGHTALYWYRQSLGQGPEFLIYFQGTGAADDSGLPNDRFFAVRPEGSVSTLKIQRTERGDSAVYLCASSLLGGMNTEAFFGQGTRLTVV.

The gene calls are TRBV27 and TRBJ2-1, with D perhaps TRBD1 (5 bases). Trimming took 8 bases from V and 6 from J, leaving 11 bases between them. CDR1 and CDR2 from the germline V gene are MNHEY and SMNVEV (reference sequence). The CDR3 spans 12 residues. The CDR3 is CASWRQLNEQFF. The CDR3 nucleotides read TGTGCCAGCTGGCGACAGCTCAATGAGCAGTTCTTC.

The chain couples TRBV27 to TRBJ2-4; 9 bases align to TRBD1. The CDR3 has 15 residues. Per the germline V gene, CDR1 is MNHEY and CDR2 is SMNVEV (reference sequence). V shed 4 bases, J shed 6 bases, and the junction held 7 bases outside the gene matches. As DNA, the CDR3 is TGTGCCAGCAGTTCTCGGACAGGGGCAATAAACATTCAGTACTTC. Translating it yields CASSSRTGAINIQYF.

This chain joins TRBV30 and TRBJ1-5; 9 bases line up with TRBD1. The CDR3 sequence is 17 residues long. Germline CDR1 is GTSNPN and CDR2 is SVGIG (reference sequence). The J segment lost 0 bases and the V segment lost 5 bases, leaving 11 bases of the junction unmatched. CDR3 sequence (DNA): TGTGCCTGGGCCGGGACAGGGTGGGAATATAGCAATCAGCCCCAGCATTTT. Its protein is CAWAGTGWEYSNQPQHF.

In this sample, this clone turned up once. This chain connects TRBV28 to TRBJ2-7, with 7 bases lining up with TRBD2. V lost 7 bases to trimming and J lost 3 bases; unmatched junction nucleotides: 12. The germline V gene encodes CDR1 MDHEN and CDR2 SYDVKM. This CDR3 comprises 15 residues. CDR3 protein: CASTAGAGPLYEQYF. CDR3 nucleotides: TGTGCCAGCACCGCCGGAGCGGGGCCCCTCTACGAGCAGTACTTC.

The V call is TRBV5-4, the J call TRBJ2-1; tentatively, D is TRBD1 (6 bases). This CDR3 region has 15 residues. Trimming took off 3 bases at V and 0 bases at J, with 10 bases between the two ends. Per germline, CDR1 SGHNT and CDR2 YYREEE (reference sequence). The CDR3 loop is CASSSTGISYNEQFF. CDR3 sequence (DNA): TGTGCCAGCAGCTCAACAGGGATCTCCTACAATGAGCAGTTCTTC.

V gene TRBV5-4 combines with J gene TRBJ2-5; 12 bases are a match to TRBD2. CDR3 length: 16 amino acids. Per germline, CDR1 SGHNT and CDR2 YYREEE (reference sequence). V was pared by 4 bases and J by 5 bases, with 9 bases of the junction left unmatched. This CDR3 is CASSPRTSGEEETQYF. In nucleotides, the CDR3 is TGTGCCAGCAGCCCCCGGACTAGCGGGGAGGAGGAGACCCAGTACTTC.

The J gene is TRBJ1-2, the V gene TRBV6-6; D is ambiguous. The CDR3 consists of 11 residues. Germline V gene sequence: CDR1 MNHNY, CDR2 SVGAGI (reference sequence). Trimming shortened V by 6 bases and J by 8 bases, and 10 bases separated the two germline ends. CDR3 bases: TGTGCCAGCAGGGAATTGCGGGGCTACACCTTC. It is translated as CASRELRGYTF.

Concerning this clone: The junction and the germline gene differ at one end; a read error may be behind it. This rearrangement joins TRBV7-6 to TRBJ2-5; D is unresolved. The CDR3 consists of 12 residues. Per germline, CDR1 SGHVS and CDR2 FNYEAQ. CDR3 bases: TGTGCCAGCAGCTTAGGAAGAGAGGCCCAGTACTTC. Residues: CASSLGREAQYF.

This clone was recorded a few times. V is TRBV9 and J is TRBJ2-1, with a weak D call TRBD2 (5 bases). With 3 bases removed from V and 0 bases from J, the gap between germline ends came to 13 bases. This CDR3 comprises 16 residues. Germline CDR1 reads SGDLS; CDR2 reads YYNGEE. The CDR3 region is CASSETASTSYNEQFF. DNA of the CDR3: TGTGCCAGCAGCGAAACGGCTAGCACCTCCTACAATGAGCAGTTCTTC.

This chain uses TRBV4-1 with TRBJ2-7; 8 positions agree with TRBD2. The trim removed 3 bases at V and 2 bases at J, leaving 9 bases unmatched. Per germline, CDR1 MGHRA and CDR2 YSYEKL. The CDR3 extends over 16 amino acids. The CDR3 region has the DNA TGCGCCAGCAGCCACCCTACTAGCGGTGATCCCTACGAGCAGTACTTC. Translation: CASSHPTSGDPYEQYF.

J is TRBJ1-2 and V is TRBV27; 9 positions agree with TRBD1. Trimming removed 5 bases from V and 8 bases from J; junction bases left unmatched: 9. This CDR3 spans 14 amino acids. Germline CDR1 reads MNHEY; CDR2 reads SMNVEV (reference sequence). CDR3 in amino acids: CASSPRTGERGYTF. The DNA of the CDR3 is TGTGCCAGCAGTCCCCGGACAGGGGAAAGGGGCTACACCTTC.

The rearrangement links TRBV5-4 to TRBJ2-7; TRBD2 matches 9 bases. The CDR3 spans 14 residues. J lost 5 bases, V lost 4 bases, and 7 bases had no gene match. Germline-derived CDR1 and CDR2 are SGHNT and YYREEE (reference sequence). In nucleotides, the CDR3 is TGTGCCAGCAGCACGCGGGGGGGCCCTAACGAGCAGTACTTC. Translating it yields CASSTRGGPNEQYF.

The V and J genes are TRBV6-5 and TRBJ1-1, with TRBD1 as a possible D gene (5 bases). Looked up from germline, CDR1 is MNHEY and CDR2 is SVGAGI. V shed 3 bases and J shed 0 bases, with 8 bases lying between them. The CDR3 is made up of 14 amino acids. CDR3 residues: CASSYTGLNTEAFF. For the CDR3, the DNA is TGTGCCAGCAGTTATACAGGATTGAACACTGAAGCTTTCTTT.

This clone was observed a single time. This CDR3 reads CASSKTQNTEAFF. CDR3 DNA: TGTGCCAGCAGCAAGACACAGAACACTGAAGCTTTCTTT. The chain is built from TRBV7-9 and TRBJ1-1; D uncertain. There are 13 residues in the CDR3. Germline CDR1 is SEHNR and CDR2 is FQNEAQ (reference sequence). Trimming stripped 5 bases from V and 1 base from J, with 8 bases between.

The CDR3 DNA is TGTGCCAGCAGCACTAACCAGATTTCCTATGGCTACACCTTC. This gives the protein CASSTNQISYGYTF. The rearrangement uses TRBV7-9 and TRBJ1-2; D is ambiguous. This CDR3 has 14 amino acids. The V end was cut by 5 bases, the J end by 4 bases, with 14 bases between. Germline values: CDR1 SEHNR, CDR2 FQNEAQ (reference sequence).

This clone was detected only once. The chain combines TRBV28 with TRBJ1-2; 11 bases are a match to TRBD1. V trimming: 2 bases; J trimming: 7 bases; junction bases outside the gene matches: 3. Germline CDR1 and CDR2: MDHEN and SYDVKM. This CDR3 spans 14 amino acids. The CDR3 coding sequence is TGTGCCAGCAGTTTAGGACAGGGGGCCGGTGGCTACACCTTC. This gives the protein CASSLGQGAGGYTF.